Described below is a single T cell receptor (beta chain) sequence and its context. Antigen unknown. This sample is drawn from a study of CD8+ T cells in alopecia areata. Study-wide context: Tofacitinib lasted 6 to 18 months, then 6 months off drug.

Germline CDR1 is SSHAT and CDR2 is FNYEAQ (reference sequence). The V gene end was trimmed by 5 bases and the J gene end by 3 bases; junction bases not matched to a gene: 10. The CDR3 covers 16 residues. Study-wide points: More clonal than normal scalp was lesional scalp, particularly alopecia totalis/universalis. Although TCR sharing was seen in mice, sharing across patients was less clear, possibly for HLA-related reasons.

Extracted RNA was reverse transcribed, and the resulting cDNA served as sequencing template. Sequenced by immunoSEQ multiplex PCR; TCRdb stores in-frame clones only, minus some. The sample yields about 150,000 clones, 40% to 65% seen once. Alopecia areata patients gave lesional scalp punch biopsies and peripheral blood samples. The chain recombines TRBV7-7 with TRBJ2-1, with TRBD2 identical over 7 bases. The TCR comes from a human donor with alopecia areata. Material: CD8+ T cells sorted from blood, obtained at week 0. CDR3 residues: CASSPVSGLNYNEQFF. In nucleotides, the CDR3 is TGTGCCAGCAGCCCGGTATCGGGACTAAACTACAATGAGCAGTTCTTC.